This TCR beta chain comes out of a study of T cell changes during pregnancy in multiple sclerosis. Repertoires were generated with immunoSEQ multiplex PCR, while TCRdb's copy carries only in-frame clones and drops some. This sample yields fewer than 85,000 clones, of which about 92% are seen a single time; more than 2% belongs to the top ten. This CDR3 has 15 residues. Germline V CDR1 and CDR2: LNHDA, SQIVND (reference sequence). V lost 0 bases, J lost 8 bases, and 6 bases stayed unmatched. The material sequenced was peripheral blood, taken in the second trimester of pregnancy. This receptor was identified in a female donor with multiple sclerosis, enrolled in a pregnancy study. This chain links TRBV19 with TRBJ2-1, with 8 bases identical to TRBD2. The CDR3: CASSIDLAGLDEQFF. The CDR3 DNA sequence: TGTGCCAGTAGTATAGATCTAGCGGGTTTAGATGAGCAGTTCTTC.